Following are 27 T cell receptor beta chains from one sample sequenced in a study of tumor and adjacent non-tumor tissue in lung cancer. TCRbeta libraries were built with three rounds of nested PCR, modified from ARM-PCR. Via MiXCR, TCRdb re-called the multiplex PCR reads, giving one row per CDR3 protein. The data contain 50,000 to 70,000 distinct CDR3 sequences, around 61% of them singletons. The template was RNA from unsorted bulk tissue. This non-tumor lung sample came from over 3 cm beyond the tumor edge. Input material: distant non-tumor lung tissue. The source of these receptors is a man between 65 and 85 years old with non-small cell lung cancer.

The CDR3 loop reads CASNQVRSPLHF. In nucleotides, the CDR3 is TGTGCCAGTAACCAAGTACGGTCACCCCTCCACTTT. J is TRBJ1-6 and V is TRBV6-5; D ambiguous. This CDR3 comprises 12 residues. Germline V gives CDR1 MNHEY, CDR2 SVGAGI. Trimming cost V 9 bases and J 10 bases, with 13 bases left between them.

About this clonotype: Given a much more abundant clone one base away, this may be a read error. The chain has TRBV4-1 and TRBJ2-2, with 7 bases identical to TRBD1. The germline gives CDR1 MGHRA, CDR2 YSYEKL. The CDR3 extends over 17 amino acids. In DNA, the CDR3 is TGCGCCAGCATCCAAGGCTTGACAGGGACGAACACCGGGGAGCTGTTTTTT. Amino acids: CASIQGLTGTNTGELFF.

With respect to this clonotype: It may be a read error: a sequence one base away is much more abundant. The CDR3 does not end in the conserved phenylalanine or tryptophan, so this is likely a read error. The rearrangement uses TRBV6-6 and TRBJ2-1; D not resolved. This CDR3 spans 13 amino acids. V was trimmed by 2 bases and J by 6 bases, leaving 8 bases between them. Germline V gene sequence: CDR1 MNHNY, CDR2 SVGAGI (reference sequence). CDR3 loop: CASSYPLGNEQFY. The CDR3 coding sequence is TGTGCCAGCAGTTACCCTCTAGGCAATGAGCAGTTCTAC.

Concerning this clonotype itself: A much larger clone differs from this one at a single base, so this may be a read error. The chain combines TRBV5-5 with TRBJ1-1, with D unclear. Germline V gene lookup returns CDR1 SGHKS and CDR2 YYEKEE (reference sequence). The CDR3 spans 14 residues. CDR3 in DNA: TGTGCCAGCAGCTTGGCCGGGGTGAGCGCTGAAGCTTCCTTT. Protein product: CASSLAGVSAEASF.

Concerning this clonotype: This may be a read error, as it is one base from a much larger clone. The chain joins TRBV6-5 to TRBJ2-1, with TRBD1 matching over 9 bases. Trimming removed 7 bases from V and 9 bases from J; junction bases left unmatched: 7. In germline, CDR1 is MNHEY, CDR2 SVGAGI. The CDR3 consists of 13 residues. In nucleotides, the CDR3 is TGTGCCAGCACTGGGGACAGGGATGGTGAGCAGTTCTTC. Translated, it gives CASTGDRDGEQFF.

This clonotype was observed at least ten times. CDR3 coding DNA: TGCAGCGAAAGCCTCGGGGGGCAAAACAATGAGCAGTTCTTC. Translating it yields CSESLGGQNNEQFF. This sequence joins TRBV29-1 and TRBJ2-1; D possibly corresponds to TRBD2 (7 bases). This CDR3 region has 14 residues. Germline values: CDR1 SQVTM, CDR2 ANQGSEA. V gave up 7 bases and J gave up 5 bases, with 18 bases separating them.

This clonotype was counted at least ten times. This chain connects TRBV5-4 to TRBJ2-2; D unclear. The CDR3 contains 14 residues. Germline CDR1 reads SGHNT; CDR2 reads YYREEE (reference sequence). V lost 4 bases and J 7 bases, leaving 14 bases between the germline ends. DNA of the CDR3: TGTGCCAGCAGCCCTTTTCCCGCGAGCGGGGAGCTGTTTTTT. This translates into CASSPFPASGELFF.

About this clonotype: This may come from a read error, since a much larger clone is one base off. The chain has TRBV5-6 and TRBJ2-1, with a possible D match to TRBD2 (6 bases). The CDR3 covers 14 residues. Germline V CDR1 and CDR2: SGHDT, YYEEEE. The germline V and J ends were trimmed by 2 bases and 0 bases, with 6 bases remaining between them. CDR3 region: CASSFGGSYNEQFF. CDR3 DNA sequence: TGTGCCAGCAGCTTCGGGGGCTCCTACAATGAGCAGTTCTTC. Complete variable domain (other parts from reference TRBV5-6 and TRBJ2-1): DAGVTQSPTHLIKTRGQQVTLRCSPKSGHDTVSWYQQALGQGPQFIFQYYEEEERQRGNFPDRFSGHQFPNYSSELNVNALLLGDSALYLCASSFGGSYNEQFFGPGTRLTVL.

A remark on this clonotype: A much larger clone differs by one base, so this may be a read error. The J gene is TRBJ2-2, the V gene TRBV11-3; TRBD2 is a possible D gene (5 bases). The CDR3 sequence is 13 residues long. The germline gives CDR1 SGHNT, CDR2 YENEEA. The CDR3 spells CGTLDSNTGELFF. Here the CDR3 DNA reads TGTGGCACCTTGGACTCGAACACCGGGGAGCTGTTTTTT.

Comment on this clonotype: One end of the junction fails to match germline, which may point to a read error. The V call is TRBV11-2, the J call TRBJ2-7; TRBD1 might be the D (6 bases). Germline V gene lookup returns CDR1 SGHAT and CDR2 FQNNGV. CDR3 length equals 17 residues. The CDR3 bases are TGTGCCGGCAGCTTTCAGGGGTCCGGGATGGGCATGGCCAAGCAGTACTTC. It specifies CAGSFQGSGMGMAKQYF.

This clonotype was observed at least ten times. V gene TRBV6-2 or TRBV6-3 combines with J gene TRBJ2-7; D is undetermined. The CDR3 has 14 residues. Germline V lookup: CDR1 MNHEY, CDR2 SVGEGT. V lost 2 bases to trimming and J lost 2 bases, with 10 bases between them. The CDR3 region has the DNA TGTGCCAGCAGTTACCCCAGCGCTCCCTACGAGCAGTACTTC. As protein: CASSYPSAPYEQYF.

Regarding this clonotype: Being one base from a much bigger clone, this may be a read error. The genes are TRBV12-3 or TRBV12-4 and TRBJ2-3; D is perhaps TRBD1 or TRBD2 (5 bases each). There are 13 residues in the CDR3. Trimming pared 2 bases from V and 6 bases from J, leaving 9 bases between. In DNA form, the CDR3 reads TGTGCCAGCAGTTTATGCAGGGAGGATACGCAGTATTTT. Encoded protein: CASSLCREDTQYF.

Comments on this clonotype: This may be a read error: a much more frequent sequence differs by one nucleotide. No DNA is shown, since the ends of the CDR3 on it are uncertain; the CDR3 is the one TCRdb lists. The V call is TRBV6-4, the J call TRBJ2-1; TRBD2 was called by the table and not checked on the DNA. Germline V gene data show CDR1 as MRHNA and CDR2 as SNTAGT. The CDR3 is 15 residues long, counting both termini. The CDR3 loop is CACSASASSYNEQFF.

This clonotype has only a few counts. V and J are TRBV5-1 and TRBJ1-3, with D uncertain. V lost 2 bases and J lost 4, with 10 bases in between. Looked up from germline, CDR1 is SGHRS and CDR2 is YFSETQ. This CDR3 spans 14 amino acids. CDR3 DNA sequence: TGCGCCAGCAGCTTCGACACGGGGGGAAACACCATATATTTT. This translates into CASSFDTGGNTIYF.

Comment on this clonotype: One junction end disagrees with the germline gene, perhaps due to a read error. The chain employs TRBV28 and TRBJ2-4, with D possibly being TRBD1 (7 bases). Per germline, CDR1 MDHEN and CDR2 SYDVKM. The CDR3 contains 20 residues. This CDR3 is CASSFFAGQKLIGAKNNQYF. In DNA form, the CDR3 reads TGTGCCAGCAGTTTTTTTGCGGGACAGAAGTTAATTGGAGCCAAAAACAATCAGTACTTC.

In the case of this clonotype: This is likely a read error, given that the CDR3 carries no conserved phenylalanine or tryptophan at its end. This chain links TRBV6-5 with TRBJ2-3; no clear D gene. CDR1 is MNHEY and CDR2 is SVGAGI in the germline V gene. The CDR3 length is 16 residues. The CDR3 DNA sequence: TGTGCCCGCAGTTACTCGAAACCCTCCGGTTCCGATACGCAGTATCTT. Protein product: CARSYSKPSGSDTQYL.

A note on this clonotype: A much bigger clone sits one base away, suggesting this may be a read error. The genes are TRBV4-1 and TRBJ2-7; D perhaps matches TRBD1 (5 bases). This CDR3 region has 17 residues. Germline loops: CDR1 MGHRA, CDR2 YSYEKL. CDR3 sequence (DNA): TGCGCCAGCAGCCAAGACCATACTCGGTTACAGGCCTACGTGCAGTACTTC. Translated, it gives CASSQDHTRLQAYVQYF.

In nucleotides, the CDR3 is TGTGCCAGCAATTTTACTGGGGAGACCCAGTACTTC. This gives the protein CASNFTGETQYF. The chain links TRBV28 to TRBJ2-5; D remains unclear. CDR1 and CDR2 (germline): MDHEN, SYDVKM. There are 12 residues in the CDR3. V lost 7 bases and J 5 bases, leaving 11 bases between the germline ends. The variable domain in full, completed from reference TRBV28 and TRBJ2-5, reads DVKVTQSSRYLVKRTGEKVFLECVQDMDHENMFWYRQDPGLGLRLIYFSYDVKMKEKGDIPEGYSVSREKKERFSLILESASTNQTSMYLCASNFTGETQYFGPGTRLLVL.

A note on this clonotype: This likely comes from a read error, as the CDR3 has no conserved phenylalanine or tryptophan at its end. This chain connects TRBV6-1 to TRBJ2-7; the match to TRBD1 covers 9 bases. The V gene end was trimmed by 7 bases and the J gene end by 7 bases; junction bases not matched to a gene: 5. Germline CDR1 reads MNHNS; CDR2 reads SASEGT. This CDR3 is built from 12 residues. In DNA form, the CDR3 reads TGTGCCAGCAAGGGACAGGGAAGGGAGCAGTACTCC. Its translation is CASKGQGREQYS.

To note about this clonotype: A much larger clone differs from this one at a single base, so this may be a read error. The chain carries TRBV7-9 and TRBJ2-6; D remains unclear. V was trimmed by 6 bases and J by 0 bases, leaving 9 bases between them. CDR1 is SEHNR and CDR2 is FQNEAQ in the germline V gene (reference sequence). The CDR3 contains 15 residues. CDR3 sequence (DNA): TGTGCCAGCAGATGGGTTGTCTCTGGGGCCAACGTCCTGACTTTC. It encodes CASRWVVSGANVLTF.

A note on this clonotype: At one of its ends the junction is not consistent with the germline gene, which may arise from a read error. For the CDR3, the DNA is TGTGCCAGCAACCCGGGGACGGGGTTCTCCTACGAGCAGCACTTC. Its protein is CASNPGTGFSYEQHF. The chain links TRBV5-4 to TRBJ2-7, with D perhaps being TRBD1 or TRBD2 (5 bases each). The CDR3 loop spans 15 amino acids. The germline V gene encodes CDR1 SGHNT and CDR2 YYREEE (reference sequence). Combining the CDR3 with reference TRBV5-4 and TRBJ2-7 gives the whole variable domain ETGVTQSPTHLIKTRGQQVTLRCSSQSGHNTVSWYQQALGQGPQFIFQYYREEENGRGNFPPRFSGLQFPNYSSELNVNALELDDSALYLCASNPGTGFSYEQHFGPGTRLTVT.

For this clonotype: One junction end disagrees with the germline gene, perhaps due to a read error. The chain couples TRBV5-6 to TRBJ2-3; D unresolved. Germline V gene sequence: CDR1 SGHDT, CDR2 YYEEEE. This CDR3 has 13 amino acids. The CDR3 region has the DNA TGTGCCAGCAGCTTTCTCCGCCCAGATATGCAGTATTTT. This sequence encodes CASSFLRPDMQYF.

With respect to this clonotype: A much larger clone differs from this one at a single base, so this may be a read error. This CDR3 fails to terminate in the conserved phenylalanine or tryptophan, so it likely reflects a read error. The V call is TRBV6-1, the J call TRBJ1-5; D unclear. There are 13 residues in the CDR3. CDR1 MNHNS and CDR2 SASEGT come from the germline V gene. The ends were cut back, 0 bases at V and 11 bases at J, with 11 bases in the middle. CDR3 DNA: TGTGCCAGCAGTGAAGCGCGGGAAGTCACCCAGCATCTT. Translated, it gives CASSEAREVTQHL.

This clonotype has more than one count but fewer than ten. A read error may explain this, as a much larger clone is one base away. This chain links TRBV5-1 with TRBJ2-6; TRBD2 is a possible D gene (5 bases). The CDR3 loop spans 15 amino acids. Germline CDR1 SGHRS, CDR2 YFSETQ. This CDR3 is CTSSLQGRGANVLTF. The CDR3 DNA follows: TGCACCAGCAGCTTGCAAGGGAGAGGGGCCAACGTCCTGACTTTC.

Points on this clonotype: A read error may produce the germline difference seen at one junction end. The rearrangement links TRBV11-3 to TRBJ2-1; TRBD2 matches 11 bases. The length of the CDR3 is 15 residues. Germline V gene sequence: CDR1 SGHNT, CDR2 YENEEA. The chain's CDR3 is CGSCLLAGVNNEQFF. The CDR3 region has the DNA TGTGGCAGCTGCCTACTAGCGGGGGTTAACAATGAGCAGTTCTTC.

This clonotype appeared many times. This chain joins TRBV20-1 and TRBJ2-2; maybe TRBD1 (6 bases). From germline, CDR1 is DFQATT and CDR2 SNEGSKA (reference sequence). CDR3 length equals 15 residues. V lost 1 base, J lost 4 bases, and 13 bases lay in between. CDR3 sequence: CSARVHVTGTGELFF. CDR3 nucleotide sequence: TGCAGTGCTAGAGTTCATGTGACAGGCACCGGGGAGCTGTTTTTT.

For this clonotype: No conserved phenylalanine or tryptophan ends this CDR3, so it is likely a read error. Because the CDR3's place on the DNA is in doubt, the DNA is left out and the CDR3 is given as listed by TCRdb. V usage is TRBV20-1 and J usage is TRBJ1-6; the D call in the table, TRBD1, was not verified against the DNA. The CDR3 is 16 residues long, ends included. Germline assignment: CDR1 DFQATT and CDR2 SNEGSKA (reference sequence). The chain's CDR3 is CSARETGGTGNSPLHS.